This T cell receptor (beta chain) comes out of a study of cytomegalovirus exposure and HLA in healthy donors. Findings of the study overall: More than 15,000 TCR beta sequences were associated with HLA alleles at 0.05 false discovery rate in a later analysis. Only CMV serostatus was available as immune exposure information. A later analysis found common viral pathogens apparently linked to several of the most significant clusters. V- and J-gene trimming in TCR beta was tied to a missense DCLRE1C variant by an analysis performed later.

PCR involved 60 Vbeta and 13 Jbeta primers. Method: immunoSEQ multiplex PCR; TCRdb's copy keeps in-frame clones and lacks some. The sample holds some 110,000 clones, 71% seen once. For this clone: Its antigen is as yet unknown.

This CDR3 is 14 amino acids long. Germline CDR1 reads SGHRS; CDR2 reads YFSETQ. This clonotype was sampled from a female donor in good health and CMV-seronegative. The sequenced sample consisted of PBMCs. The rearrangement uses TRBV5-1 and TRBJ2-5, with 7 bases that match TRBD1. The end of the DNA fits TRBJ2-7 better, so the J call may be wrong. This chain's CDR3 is CASRAGTAAYEQYF. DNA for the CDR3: TGCGCCAGCAGGGCCGGGACAGCCGCCTACGAGCAGTACTTC.